Shown below are 26 T cell receptor beta chains from a single sample sequenced in a study of human T cells and chemical hapten exposure listed by TCRdb under 2021. Libraries were made using RACE. The sequencer was a NextSeq 500. The public reads were reanalyzed by TCRdb: fastp trimming at Q25, MiXCR alignment, in-frame beta chains only. Rows with a matching CDR3 protein are joined into one entry that keeps the most common DNA and genes. Here the sample has 350,000 to 450,000 distinct CDR3 sequences; less than 6.5% occur a single time. In total, the top ten clones hold about 2.5% of the sample. This specimen's time point label, interpreted: pre-sensitization, week 0. Interpreted using the paper, the treatment or condition label stands for: therapeutic diphenylcyclopropenone sensitization with weekly scalp DPC. The material was whole blood, obtained in connection with sensitization to the hapten diphenylcyclopropenone (DPC). The receptor source for this set is a woman in her forties or fifties with alopecia areata. Some clones in this sample may be carry-over from other donors' samples.

In the case of this clonotype: One junction end disagrees with the germline gene, perhaps due to a read error. The chain combines TRBV30 with TRBJ1-5; D might be TRBD1 (5 bases). CDR1 GTSNPN and CDR2 SVGIG come from the germline V gene (reference sequence). This CDR3 is built from 9 residues. CDR3 nucleotides: TGTGCCTGGAGTCAATTCGACAGCTTT. Protein product: CAWSQFDSF. Full variable domain (missing parts from reference TRBV30 and TRBJ1-5): SQTIHQWPATLVQPVGSPLSLECTVEGTSNPNLYWYRQAAGRGLQLLFYSVGIGQISSEVPQNLSASRPQDRQFILSSKKLLLSDSGFYLCAWSQFDSFGDGTRLSIL.

This clonotype was detected a few times. The chain combines TRBV7-6 with TRBJ1-4; D call uncertain. CDR1 and CDR2 (germline): SGHVS, FNYEAQ. The CDR3 consists of 13 residues. The V end lost 5 bases, the J end lost 8 bases, and 12 bases lay between the germline ends. The CDR3 sequence: CASSQTGGEKLFF. For the CDR3, the DNA is TGTGCCAGCAGCCAGACGGGTGGGGAAAAACTGTTTTTT.

This sequence joins TRBV13 and TRBJ1-6; TRBD1 matches 10 bases. Per germline, CDR1 PRHDT and CDR2 FYEKMQ (reference sequence). The CDR3 has 14 amino acids. Trimming took 4 bases from V and 9 from J; bases not matched to a gene: 3. CDR3 residues: CASSSGTGVSPLHF. The CDR3 DNA follows: TGTGCCAGCAGCTCCGGGACAGGGGTTTCACCCCTCCACTTT.

This clonotype was observed at least ten times. CDR3 loop: CASSLGGGGTDTQYF. As DNA, the CDR3 is TGTGCCAGCAGCTTGGGAGGGGGCGGCACAGATACGCAGTATTTT. The V gene is TRBV7-2, the J gene TRBJ2-3; the D gene could be TRBD1 or TRBD2 (7 bases each). The ends were cut back, 3 bases at V and 1 base at J, with 11 bases in the middle. Germline V gives CDR1 SGHTA, CDR2 FQGNSA. The CDR3 has 15 amino acids.

This clonotype was detected many times. The chain recombines TRBV30 with TRBJ2-7; TRBD2 matches at 10 bases. The CDR3 is 13 amino acids. V lost 2 bases, J lost 6 bases, and 4 bases stayed unmatched. In germline, CDR1 is GTSNPN, CDR2 SVGIG (reference sequence). The chain's CDR3 is CAWSLLAGVEQYF. Written as DNA, the CDR3 is TGTGCCTGGAGTCTTCTAGCGGGAGTCGAGCAGTACTTC.

This clonotype was recorded at least ten times. The J gene is TRBJ2-1, the V gene TRBV18; 7 positions agree with TRBD1. J lost 7 bases, V lost 1 base, and 10 bases had no gene match. Germline values: CDR1 KGHSH, CDR2 LQKENI. The CDR3 extends over 16 amino acids. CDR3 sequence reads: CASSPQAGGVNNEQFF. The CDR3 region has the DNA TGTGCCAGCTCACCACAGGCAGGGGGTGTAAATAATGAGCAGTTCTTC.

Remarks on this clonotype: With a much larger clone just one base away, this may be a read error. The chain uses TRBV28 and TRBJ2-2; D remains ambiguous. Germline values: CDR1 MDHEN, CDR2 SYDVKM. This CDR3 contains 14 residues. Here the CDR3 DNA reads TGTGCCAGCAGTTTTCGCAGGAACACCAGGGAGCTGTTTTTT. Translation gives CASSFRRNTRELFF.

The genes are TRBV6-5 and TRBJ2-7; TRBD2 aligns across 8 bases. There are 14 residues in the CDR3. Germline CDR1 is MNHEY and CDR2 is SVGAGI. Trimming removed 2 bases from V and 3 bases from J; junction bases left unmatched: 3. The CDR3 nucleotides read TGTGCCAGCAGTTACGGGAGCGGGAGCTACGAGCAGTACTTC. This translates into CASSYGSGSYEQYF.

The chain links TRBV6-1 to TRBJ2-2; D perhaps matches TRBD1 (5 bases). Trimming stripped 6 bases from V and 4 bases from J, with 15 bases between. CDR3 length: 15 residues. Germline-derived CDR1 and CDR2 are MNHNS and SASEGT. The CDR3 region is CASRGEGDATGELFF. CDR3 in DNA: TGTGCCAGCAGAGGGGAAGGGGATGCCACCGGGGAGCTGTTTTTT.

The sample holds many counts of this clonotype. The V and J genes are TRBV6-2 or TRBV6-3 and TRBJ2-3; D may be TRBD1 (6 bases). V was trimmed by 8 bases and J by 1 base, leaving 16 bases between them. Germline V gene sequence: CDR1 MNHEY, CDR2 SVGEGT. CDR3 size: 15 residues. This chain's CDR3 is CASLGAPGGTDTQYF. The CDR3 region has the DNA TGTGCCAGCCTTGGCGCCCCAGGGGGCACAGATACGCAGTATTTT.

The chain employs TRBV6-5 and TRBJ2-7, with 7 bases fitting TRBD1. The CDR3 contains 14 residues. Germline V lookup: CDR1 MNHEY, CDR2 SVGAGI. After removal of 6 bases from V and 0 bases from J, the junction contained 5 bases not matched to a gene. CDR3 residues: CASSRTGHSYEQYF. CDR3 in DNA: TGTGCCAGCAGCAGGACAGGCCACTCCTACGAGCAGTACTTC.

This clonotype was seen at least ten times. This chain joins TRBV27 and TRBJ2-3; perhaps D is TRBD1 or TRBD2 (5 bases each). Trimming shortened V by 5 bases and J by 6 bases, and 21 bases separated the two germline ends. CDR1 is MNHEY and CDR2 is SMNVEV in the germline V gene (reference sequence). This CDR3 has 16 amino acids. CDR3 nucleotide sequence: TGTGCCAGCAGTATAGCCGGGACCTGGAAGGGGGATACGCAGTATTTT. It translates to CASSIAGTWKGDTQYF.

V usage is TRBV7-2 and J usage is TRBJ1-6, with D tentatively TRBD1 (6 bases). CDR3 length: 17 residues. Between the trimmed V and J ends, which lost 1 base and 6 bases, there was a span of 16 bases. Germline CDR1 and CDR2: SGHTA and FQGNSA. CDR3 loop: CASSLETRTAVNSPLHF. In DNA, the CDR3 is TGTGCCAGCAGCTTAGAAACTAGGACAGCGGTTAATTCACCCCTCCACTTT.

This clonotype was seen a few times. The V gene is TRBV6-4, the J gene TRBJ1-5, with D uncertain. Germline-derived CDR1 and CDR2 are MRHNA and SNTAGT. This CDR3 has 13 amino acids. Trimming shortened V by 4 bases and J by 6 bases, and 10 bases separated the two germline ends. The CDR3 here is CASSVVSGQPQHF. In DNA form, the CDR3 reads TGTGCCAGCAGTGTGGTTTCAGGTCAGCCCCAGCATTTT.

V gene TRBV27 combines with J gene TRBJ1-2, with 9 bases identical to TRBD1. The CDR3 is made up of 15 amino acids. Germline loops: CDR1 MNHEY, CDR2 SMNVEV (reference sequence). With V trimmed by 4 bases and J by 4 bases, 7 bases remained unmatched. The CDR3 sequence is CASSYLGTGSYGYTF. DNA for the CDR3: TGTGCCAGCAGTTATCTGGGGACAGGGTCCTATGGCTACACCTTC.

This clonotype has more than one count but fewer than ten. The chain employs TRBV12-3 or TRBV12-4 and TRBJ1-2; D is uncertain. Trimming stripped 8 bases from V and 5 bases from J, with 12 bases between. The CDR3 runs 12 residues. The CDR3 reads CASSSPAYGYTF. In nucleotides, the CDR3 is TGTGCCAGCTCCTCCCCCGCGTATGGCTACACCTTC.

The chain combines TRBV12-3 or TRBV12-4 with TRBJ1-4; a weak D match, TRBD1 (6 bases). The CDR3 extends over 15 amino acids. V lost 7 bases and J 0 bases, leaving 12 bases between the germline ends. CDR3 nucleotide sequence: TGTGCCAGCACCAGGCGGACAGCAACTAATGAAAAACTGTTTTTT. This codes for CASTRRTATNEKLFF.

The V and J genes are TRBV3-1 and TRBJ2-3; no definite D call. The CDR3 loop spans 14 amino acids. Trimming stripped 4 bases from V and 5 bases from J, with 13 bases between. Germline V CDR1 and CDR2: LGHDT, YNNKEL (reference sequence). The CDR3 loop is CASSPQSGRDTQYF. The DNA for the CDR3 is TGTGCCAGCAGCCCCCAGTCTGGCCGAGATACGCAGTATTTT.

The chain recombines TRBV27 with TRBJ1-1, with unresolved D. V was pared by 3 bases and J by 7 bases, with 12 bases between. Germline values: CDR1 MNHEY, CDR2 SMNVEV (reference sequence). The CDR3 extends over 13 amino acids. The CDR3: CASSFMGWGEAFF. The CDR3 DNA reads TGTGCCAGCAGTTTTATGGGATGGGGTGAAGCTTTCTTT.

This clonotype was observed many times. The rearrangement joins TRBV12-3 or TRBV12-4 to TRBJ1-2, with 12 bases that match TRBD1. This CDR3 comprises 14 residues. V gave up 6 bases and J gave up 6 bases; unmatched junction bases: 5. CDR3 in DNA: TGTGCCAGCAGACTGGGACAGGGGGCGGATGGCTACACCTTC. Translated: CASRLGQGADGYTF.

This clonotype has only a few counts. The rearrangement joins TRBV20-1 to TRBJ1-1; TRBD1 matches at 9 bases. The CDR3 totals 14 residues. Trimming took 6 bases from V and 1 from J; bases not matched to a gene: 6. Germline CDR1 reads DFQATT; CDR2 reads SNEGSKA (reference sequence). CDR3 coding DNA: TGCAGTGCAGCCGGGACAGGGACGAACACTGAAGCTTTCTTT. It yields the protein CSAAGTGTNTEAFF.

Only a few counts were recorded for this clonotype. The chain carries TRBV29-1 and TRBJ1-3; D is uncertain. The V and J ends lost 6 bases and 0 bases respectively, with 9 bases between them. Germline CDR1 reads SQVTM; CDR2 reads ANQGSEA. The CDR3 consists of 13 residues. CDR3 DNA: TGCAGCGTGGGTGCGAACTCTGGAAACACCATATATTTT. This sequence encodes CSVGANSGNTIYF. Full variable domain (outside the CDR3, taken from reference TRBV29-1 and TRBJ1-3): SAVISQKPSRDICQRGTSLTIQCQVDSQVTMMFWYRQQPGQSLTLIATANQGSEATYESGFVIDKFPISRPNLTFSTLTVSNMSPEDSSIYLCSVGANSGNTIYFGEGSWLTVV.

The table lists this clonotype with many counts. The rearrangement links TRBV3-1 to TRBJ2-5; D uncertain. V was trimmed by 2 bases and J by 8 bases, leaving 9 bases between them. Germline V gene sequence: CDR1 LGHDT, CDR2 YNNKEL (reference sequence). The CDR3 spans 12 residues. The CDR3 region is CASSQFSLTQYF. As DNA, the CDR3 is TGTGCCAGCAGCCAATTTAGCCTCACCCAGTACTTC.

This clonotype was picked up a small number of times. This chain uses TRBV7-9 with TRBJ2-7, with 7 bases aligning to TRBD1. This CDR3 spans 16 amino acids. The ends lost 2 bases at V and 4 bases at J; junction bases unmatched: 11. Per the germline V gene, CDR1 is SEHNR and CDR2 is FQNEAQ (reference sequence). CDR3 in DNA: TGTGCCAGCAGCTTACCGAAGGACAGGCCGGGGTACGAGCAGTACTTC. Its protein product is CASSLPKDRPGYEQYF.

This clonotype has a handful of counts. CDR3 loop: CSASQGDTGELFF. In nucleotides, the CDR3 is TGCAGTGCTAGCCAAGGGGATACCGGGGAGCTGTTTTTT. The V call is TRBV20-1, the J call TRBJ2-2; tentative D call: TRBD1 (5 bases). The CDR3 is 13 residues long. The germline V and J ends were trimmed by 3 bases and 5 bases, with 10 bases remaining between them. CDR1 and CDR2 (germline): DFQATT, SNEGSKA (reference sequence).

The V gene is TRBV7-2, the J gene TRBJ2-1; 12 nucleotides align to TRBD2. Germline CDR1 SGHTA, CDR2 FQGNSA. V trimming: 1 base; J trimming: 1 base; junction bases outside the gene matches: 8. The CDR3 runs 19 residues. CDR3 DNA: TGTGCCAGCAGCTTAGGGGCTAGCGGGGGGGCTATGTCCTACAATGAGCAGTTCTTC. Protein product: CASSLGASGGAMSYNEQFF.